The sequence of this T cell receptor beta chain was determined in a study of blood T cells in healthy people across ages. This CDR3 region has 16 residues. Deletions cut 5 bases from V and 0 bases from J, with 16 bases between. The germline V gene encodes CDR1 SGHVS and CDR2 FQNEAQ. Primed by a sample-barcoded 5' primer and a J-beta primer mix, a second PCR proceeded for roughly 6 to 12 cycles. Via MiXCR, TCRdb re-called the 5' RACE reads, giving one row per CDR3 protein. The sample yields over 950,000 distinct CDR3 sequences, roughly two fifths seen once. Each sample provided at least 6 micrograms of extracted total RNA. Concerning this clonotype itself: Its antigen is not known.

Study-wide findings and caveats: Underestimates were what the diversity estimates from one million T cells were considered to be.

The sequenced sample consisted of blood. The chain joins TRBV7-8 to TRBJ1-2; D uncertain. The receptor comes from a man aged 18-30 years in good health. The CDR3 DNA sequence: TGTGCCAGCAGCATCCAGACCGCTCCCCCTAACTATGGCTACACCTTC. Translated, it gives CASSIQTAPPNYGYTF.